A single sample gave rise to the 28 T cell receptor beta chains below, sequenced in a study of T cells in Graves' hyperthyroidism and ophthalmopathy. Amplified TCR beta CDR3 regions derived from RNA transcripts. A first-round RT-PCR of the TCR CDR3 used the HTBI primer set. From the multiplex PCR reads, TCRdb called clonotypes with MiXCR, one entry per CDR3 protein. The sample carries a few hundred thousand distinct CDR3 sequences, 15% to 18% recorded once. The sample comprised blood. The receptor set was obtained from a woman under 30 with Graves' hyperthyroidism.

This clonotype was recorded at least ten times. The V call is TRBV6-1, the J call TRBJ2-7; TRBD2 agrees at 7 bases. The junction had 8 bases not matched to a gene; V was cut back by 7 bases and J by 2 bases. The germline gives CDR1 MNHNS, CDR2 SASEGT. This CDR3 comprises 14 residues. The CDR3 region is CASKPGLQTYEQYF. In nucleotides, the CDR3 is TGTGCCAGCAAACCGGGACTACAAACCTACGAGCAGTACTTC.

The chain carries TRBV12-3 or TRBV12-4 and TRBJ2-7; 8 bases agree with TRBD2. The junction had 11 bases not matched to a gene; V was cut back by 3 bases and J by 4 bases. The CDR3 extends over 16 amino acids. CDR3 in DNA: TGTGCCAGCAGTTTGTCCCGAGTAGCGGGGAAGTACGAGCAGTACTTC. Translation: CASSLSRVAGKYEQYF.

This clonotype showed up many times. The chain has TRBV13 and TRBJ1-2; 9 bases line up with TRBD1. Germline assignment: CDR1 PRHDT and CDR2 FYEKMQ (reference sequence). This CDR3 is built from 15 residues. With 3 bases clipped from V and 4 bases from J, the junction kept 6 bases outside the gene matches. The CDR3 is CASSFPTGGVYGYTF. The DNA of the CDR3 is TGTGCCAGCAGCTTTCCCACAGGGGGCGTCTATGGCTACACCTTC.

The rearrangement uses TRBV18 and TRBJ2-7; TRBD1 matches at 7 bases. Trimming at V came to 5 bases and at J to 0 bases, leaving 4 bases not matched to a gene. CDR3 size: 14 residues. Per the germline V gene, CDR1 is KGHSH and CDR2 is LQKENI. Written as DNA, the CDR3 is TGTGCCAGCTCAGGTGGGACAGCCTCCTACGAGCAGTACTTC. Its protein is CASSGGTASYEQYF. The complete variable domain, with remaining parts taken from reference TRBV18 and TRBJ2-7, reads NAGVMQNPRHLVRRRGQEARLRCSPMKGHSHVYWYRQLPEEGLKFMVYLQKENIIDESGMPKERFSAEFPKEGPSILRIQQVVRGDSAAYFCASSGGTASYEQYFGPGTRLTVT.

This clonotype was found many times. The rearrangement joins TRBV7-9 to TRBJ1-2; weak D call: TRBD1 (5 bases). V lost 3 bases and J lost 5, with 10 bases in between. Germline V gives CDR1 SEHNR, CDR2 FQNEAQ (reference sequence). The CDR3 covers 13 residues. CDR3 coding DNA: TGTGCCAGCAGCTTCGAGGGGCGATATGGCTACACCTTC. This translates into CASSFEGRYGYTF.

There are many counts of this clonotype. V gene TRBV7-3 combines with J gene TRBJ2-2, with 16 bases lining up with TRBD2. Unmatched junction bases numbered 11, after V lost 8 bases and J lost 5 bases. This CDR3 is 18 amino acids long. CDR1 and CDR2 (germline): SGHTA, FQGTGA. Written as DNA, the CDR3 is TGTGCCAGCCTGGACAGGGGACTAGCGGGAGGGCTTACCGGGGAGCTGTTTTTT. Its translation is CASLDRGLAGGLTGELFF.

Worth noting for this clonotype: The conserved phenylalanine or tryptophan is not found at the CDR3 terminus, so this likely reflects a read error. CDR3 protein: CATSLPPPGDYEQYL. In nucleotides, the CDR3 is TGTGCCACCAGCCTCCCCCCCCCAGGGGACTACGAGCAGTACCTC. This chain joins TRBV15 and TRBJ2-7; tentative D call: TRBD1 (6 bases). This CDR3 has 15 amino acids. V gave up 5 bases and J gave up 3 bases, with 17 bases separating them. From germline, CDR1 is LNHNV and CDR2 YYDKDF (reference sequence).

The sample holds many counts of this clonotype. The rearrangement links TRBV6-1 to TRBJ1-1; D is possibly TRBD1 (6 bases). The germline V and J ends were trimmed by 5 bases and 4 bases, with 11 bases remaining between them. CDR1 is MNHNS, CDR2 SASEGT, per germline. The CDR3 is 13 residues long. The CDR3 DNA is TGTGCCAGCAGTAGAGGGACAATCACTGAAGCTTTCTTT. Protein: CASSRGTITEAFF.

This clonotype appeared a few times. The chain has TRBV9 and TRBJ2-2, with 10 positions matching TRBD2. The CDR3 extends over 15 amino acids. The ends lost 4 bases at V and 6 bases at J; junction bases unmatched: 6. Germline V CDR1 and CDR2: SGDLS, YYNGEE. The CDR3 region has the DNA TGTGCCAGCAGCCCCCAGCGGGAGGGTTCCGGGGAGCTGTTTTTT. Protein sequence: CASSPQREGSGELFF.

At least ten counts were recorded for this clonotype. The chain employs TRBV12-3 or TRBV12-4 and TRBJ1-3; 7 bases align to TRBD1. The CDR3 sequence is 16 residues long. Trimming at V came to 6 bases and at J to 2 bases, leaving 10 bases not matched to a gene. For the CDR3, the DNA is TGTGCCAGCAGGGGGACAGCCGGCCTCACTGGAAACACCATATATTTT. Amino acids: CASRGTAGLTGNTIYF.

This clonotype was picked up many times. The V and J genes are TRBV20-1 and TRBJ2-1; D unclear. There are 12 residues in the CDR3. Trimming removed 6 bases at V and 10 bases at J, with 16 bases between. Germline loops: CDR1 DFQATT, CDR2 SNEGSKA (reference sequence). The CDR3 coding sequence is TGCAGTGCCGGGCCTTTGGGCAGGGAGCAGTTCTTC. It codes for CSAGPLGREQFF.

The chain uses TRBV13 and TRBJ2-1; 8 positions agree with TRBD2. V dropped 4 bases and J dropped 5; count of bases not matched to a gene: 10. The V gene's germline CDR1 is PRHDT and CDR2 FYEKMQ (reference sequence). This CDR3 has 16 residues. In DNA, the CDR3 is TGTGCCAGCAGCTCCAGAGGGAGCGGGAGTCACAATGAGCAGTTCTTC. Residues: CASSSRGSGSHNEQFF.

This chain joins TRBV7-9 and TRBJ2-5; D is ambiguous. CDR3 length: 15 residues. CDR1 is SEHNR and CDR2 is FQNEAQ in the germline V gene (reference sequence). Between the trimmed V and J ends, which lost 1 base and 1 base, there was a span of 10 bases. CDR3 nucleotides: TGTGCCAGCAGCTTAGACTCGAGGATCCAAGAGACCCAGTACTTC. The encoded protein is CASSLDSRIQETQYF.

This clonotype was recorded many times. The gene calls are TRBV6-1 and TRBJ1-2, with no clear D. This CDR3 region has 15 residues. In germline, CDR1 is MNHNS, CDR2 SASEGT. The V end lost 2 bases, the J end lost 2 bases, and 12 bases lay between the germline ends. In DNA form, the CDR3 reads TGTGCCAGCAGTGAATCCCCTGGAGAGAACTATGGCTACACCTTC. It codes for CASSESPGENYGYTF.

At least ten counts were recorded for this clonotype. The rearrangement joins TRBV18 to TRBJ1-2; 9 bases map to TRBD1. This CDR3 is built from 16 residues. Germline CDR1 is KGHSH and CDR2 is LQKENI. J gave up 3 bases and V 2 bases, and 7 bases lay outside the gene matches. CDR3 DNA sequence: TGTGCCAGCTCACCAGGGACAGGGCCGACCGACTATGGCTACACCTTC. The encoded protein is CASSPGTGPTDYGYTF.

This chain's CDR3 is CASTLGQTNTGELFF. In DNA, the CDR3 is TGTGCCAGCACCCTTGGTCAGACGAACACCGGGGAGCTGTTTTTT. The J gene is TRBJ2-2, the V gene TRBV11-2; D not certain. Germline V gene sequence: CDR1 SGHAT, CDR2 FQNNGV. CDR3 length equals 15 residues. V shed 7 bases and J shed 0 bases, with 12 bases lying between them.

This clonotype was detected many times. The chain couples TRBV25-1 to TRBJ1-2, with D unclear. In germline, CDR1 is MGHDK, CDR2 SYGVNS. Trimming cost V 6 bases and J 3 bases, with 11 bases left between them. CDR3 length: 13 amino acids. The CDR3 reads CASSQLEDYGYTF. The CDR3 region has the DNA TGTGCCAGCAGCCAGCTCGAAGACTATGGCTACACCTTC.

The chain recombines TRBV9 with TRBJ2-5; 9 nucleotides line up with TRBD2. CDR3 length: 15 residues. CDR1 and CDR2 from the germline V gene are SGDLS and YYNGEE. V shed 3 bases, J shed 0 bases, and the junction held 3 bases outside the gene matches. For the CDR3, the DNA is TGTGCCAGCAGCGGTCTAGCGGGGAACCAAGAGACCCAGTACTTC. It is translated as CASSGLAGNQETQYF.

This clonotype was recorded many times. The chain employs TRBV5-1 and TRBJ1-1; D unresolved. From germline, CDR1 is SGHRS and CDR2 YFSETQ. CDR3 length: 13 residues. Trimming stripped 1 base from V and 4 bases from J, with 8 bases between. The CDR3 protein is CASSLKGSTEAFF. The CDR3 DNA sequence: TGCGCCAGCAGCTTGAAAGGTAGCACTGAAGCTTTCTTT. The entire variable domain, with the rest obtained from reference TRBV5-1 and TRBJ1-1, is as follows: KAGVTQTPRYLIKTRGQQVTLSCSPISGHRSVSWYQQTPGQGLQFLFEYFSETQRNKGNFPGRFSGRQFSNSRSEMNVSTLELGDSALYLCASSLKGSTEAFFGQGTRLTVV.

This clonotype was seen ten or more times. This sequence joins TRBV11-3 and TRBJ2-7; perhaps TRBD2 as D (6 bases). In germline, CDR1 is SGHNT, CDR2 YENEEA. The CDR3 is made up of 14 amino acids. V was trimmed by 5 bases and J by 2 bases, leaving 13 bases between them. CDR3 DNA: TGTGCCAGCAGCCCCCCAGCGGGTCCCTACGAGCAGTACTTC. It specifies CASSPPAGPYEQYF.

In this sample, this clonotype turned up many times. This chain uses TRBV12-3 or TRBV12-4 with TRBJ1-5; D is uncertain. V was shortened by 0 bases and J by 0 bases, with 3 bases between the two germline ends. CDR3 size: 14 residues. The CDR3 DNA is TGTGCCAGCAGTTTAGCGCCTAGCAATCAGCCCCAGCATTTT. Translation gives CASSLAPSNQPQHF.

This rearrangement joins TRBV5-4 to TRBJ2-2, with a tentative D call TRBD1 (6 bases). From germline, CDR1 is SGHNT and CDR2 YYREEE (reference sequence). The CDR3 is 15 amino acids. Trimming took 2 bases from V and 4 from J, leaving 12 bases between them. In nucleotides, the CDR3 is TGTGCCAGCAGCTTTGTACAGGGAATCACCGGGGAGCTGTTTTTT. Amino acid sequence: CASSFVQGITGELFF.

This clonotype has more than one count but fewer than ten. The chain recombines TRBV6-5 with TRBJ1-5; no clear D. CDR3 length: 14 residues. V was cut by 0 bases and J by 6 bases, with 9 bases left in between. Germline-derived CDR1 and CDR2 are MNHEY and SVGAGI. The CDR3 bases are TGTGCCAGCAGTTACTCGTCAGGAAGTCAGCCCCAGCATTTT. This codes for CASSYSSGSQPQHF.

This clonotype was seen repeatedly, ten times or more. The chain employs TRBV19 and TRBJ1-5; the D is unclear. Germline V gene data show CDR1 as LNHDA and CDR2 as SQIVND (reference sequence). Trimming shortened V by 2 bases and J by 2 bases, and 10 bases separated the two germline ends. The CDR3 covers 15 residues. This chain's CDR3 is CASSIIRQRNQPQHF. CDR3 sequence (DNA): TGTGCCAGTAGTATAATAAGGCAGCGCAATCAGCCCCAGCATTTT.

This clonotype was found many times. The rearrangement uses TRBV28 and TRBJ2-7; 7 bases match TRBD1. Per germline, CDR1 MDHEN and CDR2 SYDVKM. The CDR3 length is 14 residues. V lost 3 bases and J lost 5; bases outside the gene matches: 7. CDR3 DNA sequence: TGTGCCAGCAGTTTGACAGGGCTATCGGACGAGCAGTACTTC. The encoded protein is CASSLTGLSDEQYF.

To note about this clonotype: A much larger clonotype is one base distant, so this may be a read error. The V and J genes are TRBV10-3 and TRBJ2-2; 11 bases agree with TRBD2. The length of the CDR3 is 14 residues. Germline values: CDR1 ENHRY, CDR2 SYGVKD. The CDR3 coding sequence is TGTGCCATCATGGGACTAGCGGACACCGGGGAGCCGTTTTTT. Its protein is CAIMGLADTGEPFF.

CDR3: CASSWTGGASTEAFF. The CDR3 nucleotides read TGCGCCAGCAGCTGGACAGGGGGCGCGTCTACTGAAGCTTTCTTT. The rearrangement uses TRBV5-1 and TRBJ1-1, with TRBD1 matching over 11 bases. Germline CDR1 reads SGHRS; CDR2 reads YFSETQ. The J segment lost 5 bases and the V segment lost 3 bases, leaving 6 bases of the junction unmatched. This CDR3 has 15 residues.

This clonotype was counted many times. CDR3 DNA sequence: TGTGCCAGCAGCAGGGGACTAGCGGGAGGCTACGAGCAGTACTTC. Its protein product is CASSRGLAGGYEQYF. The gene calls are TRBV5-5 and TRBJ2-7, with 15 bases matching TRBD2. Germline V gene sequence: CDR1 SGHKS, CDR2 YYEKEE (reference sequence). This CDR3 region has 15 residues. J was trimmed by 3 bases and V by 4 bases; bases with no gene match: 2.